This T cell receptor beta chain comes out of a study of T cells in Graves' hyperthyroidism and ophthalmopathy. Study findings and constraints: Stable hyperthyroidism was separated from ophthalmopathy by a model based on 13 V-J features.

From RNA transcripts, TCR beta CDR3 regions were amplified. First-round RT-PCR with HTBI primers amplified the TCR CDR3 region. A single record per CDR3 protein comes from TCRdb applying MiXCR to the multiplex PCR reads. The table has roughly 420,000 distinct CDR3 sequences, roughly 14% seen once. With respect to this clonotype: Its matching antigen is unknown.

Germline loops: CDR1 LNHDA, CDR2 SQIVND (reference sequence). Trimming left V 3 bases short and J 3 bases short, with 8 bases between. This CDR3 spans 13 amino acids. Pregnant or lactating patients were excluded, as were those with uncontrolled infection or other autoimmune disease. The sequence came from a woman between 18 and 29 years old with Graves' hyperthyroidism. Source material: blood. The chain has TRBV19 and TRBJ2-5, with a tentative D call TRBD2 (6 bases). The CDR3 DNA reads TGTGCCAGTAGTATCTGGGGGGAAGAGACCCAGTACTTC. This gives the protein CASSIWGEETQYF. The complete variable domain, with remaining parts taken from reference TRBV19 and TRBJ2-5, reads DGGITQSPKYLFRKEGQNVTLSCEQNLNHDAMYWYRQDPGQGLRLIYYSQIVNDFQKGDIAEGYSVSREKKESFPLTVTSAQKNPTAFYLCASSIWGEETQYFGPGTRLLVL.